This TCR beta chain was sequenced in a study of CD8+ T cells in alopecia areata. As the sequencing template, cDNA was produced by extracting RNA and reverse transcribing it. Measured with immunoSEQ multiplex PCR; TCRdb has only the in-frame clones, and not every one. The sample includes more than 95,000 clones, more than 30% of them seen just once. This receptor was obtained from a human donor with alopecia areata. The sample comprised CD4+ T cells sorted from blood.

The CDR3 protein is CASGSGQGETQYF. CDR3 coding DNA: TGCGCCAGCGGATCCGGACAGGGGGAGACCCAGTACTTC. V gene TRBV5-1 combines with J gene TRBJ2-5, with 9 bases aligning to TRBD1. The length of the CDR3 is 13 residues. Germline values: CDR1 SGHRS, CDR2 YFSETQ. The J segment lost 5 bases and the V segment lost 7 bases, leaving 6 bases of the junction unmatched.